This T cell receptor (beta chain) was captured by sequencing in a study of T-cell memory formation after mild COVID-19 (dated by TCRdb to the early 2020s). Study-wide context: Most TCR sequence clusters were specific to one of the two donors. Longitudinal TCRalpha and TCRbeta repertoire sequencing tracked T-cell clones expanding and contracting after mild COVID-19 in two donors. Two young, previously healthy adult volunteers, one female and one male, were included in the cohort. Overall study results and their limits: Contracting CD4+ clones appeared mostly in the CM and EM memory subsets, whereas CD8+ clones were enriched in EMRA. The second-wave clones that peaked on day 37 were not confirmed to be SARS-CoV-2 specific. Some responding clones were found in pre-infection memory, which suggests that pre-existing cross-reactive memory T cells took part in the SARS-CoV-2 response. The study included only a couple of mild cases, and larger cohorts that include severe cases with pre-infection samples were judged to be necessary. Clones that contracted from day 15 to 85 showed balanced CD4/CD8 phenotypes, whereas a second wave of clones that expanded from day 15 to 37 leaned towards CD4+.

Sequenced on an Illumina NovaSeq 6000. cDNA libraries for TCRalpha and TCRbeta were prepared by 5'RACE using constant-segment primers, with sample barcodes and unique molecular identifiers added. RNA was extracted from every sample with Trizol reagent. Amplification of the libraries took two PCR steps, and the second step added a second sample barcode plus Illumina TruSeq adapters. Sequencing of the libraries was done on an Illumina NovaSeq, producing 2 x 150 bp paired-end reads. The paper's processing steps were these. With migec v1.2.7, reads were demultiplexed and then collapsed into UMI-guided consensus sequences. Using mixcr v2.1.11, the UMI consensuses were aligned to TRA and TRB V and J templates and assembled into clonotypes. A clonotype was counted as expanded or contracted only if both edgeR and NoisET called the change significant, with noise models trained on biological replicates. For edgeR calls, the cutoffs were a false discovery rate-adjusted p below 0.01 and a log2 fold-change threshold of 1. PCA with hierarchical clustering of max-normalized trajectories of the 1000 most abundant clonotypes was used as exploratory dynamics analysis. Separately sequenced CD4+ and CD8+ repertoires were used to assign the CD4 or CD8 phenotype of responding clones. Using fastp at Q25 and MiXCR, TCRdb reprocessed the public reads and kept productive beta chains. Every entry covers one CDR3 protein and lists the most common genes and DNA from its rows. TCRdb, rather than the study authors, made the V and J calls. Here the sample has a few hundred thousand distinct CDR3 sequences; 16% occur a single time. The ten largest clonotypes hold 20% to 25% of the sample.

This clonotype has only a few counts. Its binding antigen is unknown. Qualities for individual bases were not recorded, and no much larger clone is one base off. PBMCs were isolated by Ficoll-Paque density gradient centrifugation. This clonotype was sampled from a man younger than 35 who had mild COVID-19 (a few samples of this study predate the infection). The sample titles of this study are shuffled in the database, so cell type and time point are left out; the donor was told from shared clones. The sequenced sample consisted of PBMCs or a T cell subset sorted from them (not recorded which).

DNA sequence: TGTGCCAGCAGTTACAGTTCCGGCTGGCAGGGTGGGGACATGAACACTGAAGCTTTCTTT. The resulting protein is CASSYSSGWQGGDMNTEAFF. The chain uses TRBV6-6 and TRBJ1-1; TRBD1 is a weak D gene call, 6 bases matching. From a lookup of the germline V gene (reference sequence), CDR1 and CDR2 are MNHNY and SVGAGI. The CDR3, from cysteine to phenylalanine, totals 20 residues. Only the CDR3 DNA stays, 60 bases, in frame from base 1. Deletion took 2 bases off V and 0 bases off J, with a span of 25 bases between the germline ends.